The following is a TCR beta chain sequence with its context. Its specificity is not known. The assay was immunoSEQ multiplex PCR, and TCRdb's table has in-frame clones only and misses some. This table holds roughly 23,000 clones. The data derive from a study of T cells in women clearing cervical HPV infection. Broader study findings: Each sample's T-cell count was unknown, possibly confounding richness. CIN3+ cases had significantly higher TCR repertoire richness than controls, but evenness did not differ. Effector/memory and HPV-specific T cells were not isolated, and association timing is unknown.

The receptor comes from a woman between 18 and 75 years old with a cervical HPV16 infection that either progressed to CIN3+ or cleared (not recorded which). Material: blood buffy coat.

The CDR3 reads CSARGDRGLAFF. CDR3 DNA (partial): TGCAGTGCTAGGGGGGACAGGGGCTTG. The chain employs TRBV20-1 and TRBJ1-1; 10 positions agree with TRBD1. The CDR3 end lies 3 residues beyond the end of the read and is filled in from the germline J gene. This CDR3 region has 12 residues. Germline CDR1 reads DFQATT; CDR2 reads SNEGSKA (reference sequence).